Described below is a single TCR beta chain sequence and its context. The antigen is unknown. The junction and the germline gene differ at one end; a read error may be behind it. The CDR3 covers 13 residues. What was amplified from RNA transcripts were TCR beta CDR3 regions. HTBI primers were employed in a first-round RT-PCR of the TCR CDR3. Each CDR3 protein gets one entry after TCRdb re-called the multiplex PCR reads with MiXCR. The sample shows 310,000 or so distinct CDR3 sequences, about 15% of them seen only once. Ophthalmopathy in the patients scored at least 3 on Clinical Activity Score and at least 4 on NOSPECS grade, lasting under 3 months. This entry is derived from a study of T cells in Graves' hyperthyroidism and ophthalmopathy. Study-level results: It was a median about 6.5 months before onset that the model predicted ophthalmopathy. Using 13 V-J features, a model discriminated ophthalmopathy from stable hyperthyroidism. Most clonotypes expanded in thyroid above 0.001 were likewise present in blood.

The chain joins TRBV12-3 or TRBV12-4 to TRBJ2-6; 9 nucleotides align to TRBD1. Source material: blood. The receptor's source is a woman aged 55-69 years with Graves' ophthalmopathy. CDR3 residues: CASRRTGVNVLTF. In DNA form, the CDR3 reads TGTGCCAGCAGGCGGACAGGGGTCAACGTCCTGACTTTC.